There are a few counts of the clone carrying this T cell receptor (beta chain). Its target is not known. The data stem from a study of blood T cells in healthy people across ages. General study results and limits: Getting older went along with TCR beta diversity per million T cells dropping roughly linearly. Long-lived donors had more naive CD4+ cells and higher diversity than aged donors.

It was with a sample-barcoded 5' primer and a J-beta primer mix that a second PCR of roughly 6 to 12 cycles was run. Every cDNA was tagged by a template-switch adaptor with 12 random nucleotides. TCRdb reprocessed the 5' RACE reads with MiXCR, giving one entry per CDR3 protein. The table records some 1.5 million distinct CDR3 sequences, about 30% of them present only once. Germline-derived CDR1 and CDR2 are LNHNV and YYDKDF (reference sequence). Unmatched junction bases numbered 5, after V lost 3 bases and J lost 2 bases. The CDR3 spans 16 residues. The chain combines TRBV15 with TRBJ2-3, with 10 nucleotides matching TRBD2. Source material: blood. The receptor's source is a woman aged 25 to 45 in good health. The CDR3 sequence is CATSSLTSGHTDTQYF. CDR3 sequence (DNA): TGTGCCACCAGCAGCCTGACTAGCGGGCACACAGATACGCAGTATTTT.